This T cell receptor (beta chain) was documented in a study of PD-L1 blockade in urothelial cancer. Study background: The authors examined blood 3 weeks (second dose) and 6 weeks after treatment start. Counts from blood samples showed a median of roughly 150,000 T cells.

Some clones are missing from TCRdb's copy, which holds only in-frame ones; the method was immunoSEQ multiplex PCR. The sample lists roughly 90,000 clones; around 89% were seen once. The time point denotes: pretreatment peripheral blood. Germline-derived CDR1 and CDR2 are LGHNA and YNFKEQ. This CDR3 region has 16 residues. V was shortened by 0 bases and J by 1 base, with 13 bases between the two germline ends. This sample comprised PBMCs, obtained around atezolizumab (anti-PD-L1) treatment. This clonotype was sampled from a woman of 80 years or more with urothelial cancer. The rearrangement joins TRBV4-2 to TRBJ2-7; D is ambiguous. The CDR3 protein is CASSQEEAHPSYEQYF. The CDR3, as DNA: TGTGCCAGCAGCCAAGAAGAAGCGCATCCATCCTACGAGCAGTACTTC.